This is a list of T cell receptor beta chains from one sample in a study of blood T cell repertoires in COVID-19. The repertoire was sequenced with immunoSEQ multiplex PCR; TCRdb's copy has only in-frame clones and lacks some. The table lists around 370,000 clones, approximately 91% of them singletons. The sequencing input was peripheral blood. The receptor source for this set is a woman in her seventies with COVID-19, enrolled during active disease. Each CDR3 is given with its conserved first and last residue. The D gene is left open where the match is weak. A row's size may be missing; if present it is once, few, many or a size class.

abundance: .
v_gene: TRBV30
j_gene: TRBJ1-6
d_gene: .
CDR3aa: CAWSVLAGTPLHF
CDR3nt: TGTGCCTGGAGTGTACTCGCAGGAACACCCCTCCACTTT

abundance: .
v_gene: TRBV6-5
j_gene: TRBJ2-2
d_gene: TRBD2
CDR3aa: CASSRGGTGELFF
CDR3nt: TGTGCCAGCAGCCGCGGGGGCACCGGGGAGCTGTTTTTT

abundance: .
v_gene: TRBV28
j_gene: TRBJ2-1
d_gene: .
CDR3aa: CASSLWPDRPDYNEQFF
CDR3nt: TGTGCCAGCAGTTTATGGCCGGACAGACCCGACTACAATGAGCAGTTCTTC

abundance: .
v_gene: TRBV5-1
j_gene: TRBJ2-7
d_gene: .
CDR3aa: CASSLGTANYEQYF
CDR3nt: TGCGCCAGCAGCTTGGGGACAGCCAACTACGAGCAGTACTTC

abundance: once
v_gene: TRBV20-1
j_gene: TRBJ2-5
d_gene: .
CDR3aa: CSVELRETQYF
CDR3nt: TGCAGTGTAGAGCTCCGAGAGACCCAGTACTTC

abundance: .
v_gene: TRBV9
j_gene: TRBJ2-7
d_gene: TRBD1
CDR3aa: CASRSTGTGNDEQYF
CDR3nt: TGTGCCAGCAGGTCAACCGGGACAGGGAATGACGAGCAGTACTTC

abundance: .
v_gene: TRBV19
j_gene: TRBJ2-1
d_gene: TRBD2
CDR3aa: CASRSGSGGAEEQFF
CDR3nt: TGTGCCAGTAGATCGGGTAGCGGGGGGGCGGAAGAGCAGTTCTTC

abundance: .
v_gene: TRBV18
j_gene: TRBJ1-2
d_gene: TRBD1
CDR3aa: CASSPGQGWNYGYTF
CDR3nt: TGTGCCAGCTCACCAGGACAGGGGTGGAACTATGGCTACACCTTC

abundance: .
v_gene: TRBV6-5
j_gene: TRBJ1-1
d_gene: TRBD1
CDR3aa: CASSFPTGGDTEAFF
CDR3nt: TGTGCCAGCAGTTTCCCGACAGGGGGGGACACTGAAGCTTTCTTT

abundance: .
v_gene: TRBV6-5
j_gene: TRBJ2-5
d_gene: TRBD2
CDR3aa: CATWTSGVQETQYF
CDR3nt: TGTGCCACCTGGACTAGCGGGGTCCAAGAGACCCAGTACTTC

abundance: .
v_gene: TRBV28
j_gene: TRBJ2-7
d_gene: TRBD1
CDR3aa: CASSPGGHSREQYF
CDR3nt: TGTGCCAGCAGTCCAGGGGGACACTCGCGCGAGCAGTACTTC

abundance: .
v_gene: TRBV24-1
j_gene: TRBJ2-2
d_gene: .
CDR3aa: CATSDLGRDSGELFF
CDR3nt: TGTGCCACCAGTGATTTGGGCAGGGATAGCGGGGAGCTGTTTTTT

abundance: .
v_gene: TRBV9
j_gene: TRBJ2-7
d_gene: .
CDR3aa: CASSVTSGVFEQYF
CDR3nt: TGTGCCAGCAGCGTAACCTCCGGGGTTTTCGAGCAGTACTTC

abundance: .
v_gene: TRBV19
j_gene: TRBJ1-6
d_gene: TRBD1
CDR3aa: CASSISGQGNSPLHF
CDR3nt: TGTGCCAGTAGTATCTCGGGACAGGGAAATTCACCCCTCCACTTT

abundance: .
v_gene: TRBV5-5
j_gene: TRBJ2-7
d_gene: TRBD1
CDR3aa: CASSSPTGWSYEQYF
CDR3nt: TGTGCCAGCAGCTCCCCGACAGGGTGGTCCTACGAGCAGTACTTC

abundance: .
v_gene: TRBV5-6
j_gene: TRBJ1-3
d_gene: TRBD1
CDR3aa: CASSLSYDRGSRNTIYF
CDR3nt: TGTGCCAGCAGCTTGTCTTACGACAGGGGGTCGAGAAACACCATATATTTT

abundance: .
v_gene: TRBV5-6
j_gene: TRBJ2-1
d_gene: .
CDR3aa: CASSSRQYNEQFF
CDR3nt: TGTGCCAGCAGCTCTCGACAGTACAATGAGCAGTTCTTC

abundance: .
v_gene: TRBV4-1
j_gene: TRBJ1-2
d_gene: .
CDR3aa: CASSQADDRSYGYTF
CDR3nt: TGCGCCAGCAGCCAAGCTGACGACAGGAGCTATGGCTACACCTTC

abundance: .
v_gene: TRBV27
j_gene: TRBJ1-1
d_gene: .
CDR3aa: CASSPIGGETEAFF
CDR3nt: TGTGCCAGCAGTCCGATCGGGGGTGAGACTGAAGCTTTCTTT

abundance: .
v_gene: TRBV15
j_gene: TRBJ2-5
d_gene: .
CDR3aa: CATSPRGLPRGETQYF
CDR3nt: TGTGCCACCAGCCCACGTGGACTACCCCGTGGGGAGACCCAGTACTTC

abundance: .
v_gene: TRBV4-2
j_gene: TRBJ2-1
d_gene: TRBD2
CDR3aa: CASSQEQLAGGNEQFF
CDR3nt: TGTGCCAGCAGCCAAGAGCAACTAGCGGGGGGGAATGAGCAGTTCTTC

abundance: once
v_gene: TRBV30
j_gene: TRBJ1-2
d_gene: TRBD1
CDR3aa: CAWSVGTGSYGYTF
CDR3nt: TGTGCCTGGAGTGTAGGGACAGGTTCCTATGGCTACACCTTC

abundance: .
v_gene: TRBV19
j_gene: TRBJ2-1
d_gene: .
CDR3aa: CASSIDGRGRYNEQFF
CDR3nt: TGTGCCAGTAGTATAGACGGGCGGGGTAGGTACAATGAGCAGTTCTTC

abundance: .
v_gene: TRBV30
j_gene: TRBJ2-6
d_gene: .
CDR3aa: CAWSALSMAGANVLTF
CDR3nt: TGTGCCTGGAGCGCCCTCTCTATGGCTGGGGCCAACGTCCTGACTTTC

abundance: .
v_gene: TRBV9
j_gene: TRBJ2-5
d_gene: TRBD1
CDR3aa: CASSAGTGLLETQYF
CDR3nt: TGTGCCAGCAGCGCGGGGACAGGGTTGTTAGAGACCCAGTACTTC

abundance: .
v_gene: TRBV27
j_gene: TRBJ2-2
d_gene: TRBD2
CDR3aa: CASSLWMTSGGTGELFF
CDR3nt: TGTGCCAGCAGTTTATGGATGACTAGCGGGGGCACCGGGGAGCTGTTTTTT

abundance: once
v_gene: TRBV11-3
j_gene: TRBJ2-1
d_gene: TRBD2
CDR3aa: CASSLSGAYNEQFF
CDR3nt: TGTGCCAGCAGCTTAAGCGGGGCTTACAATGAGCAGTTCTTC

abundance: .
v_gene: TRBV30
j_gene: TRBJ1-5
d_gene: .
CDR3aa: CAWSPRVNQPQHF
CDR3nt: TGTGCCTGGAGTCCCAGGGTCAATCAGCCCCAGCATTTT

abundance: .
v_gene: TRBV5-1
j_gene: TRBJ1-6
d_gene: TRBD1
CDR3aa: CASSLVQGANSPLHF
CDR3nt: TGCGCCAGCAGCTTGGTACAGGGGGCAAATTCACCCCTCCACTTT

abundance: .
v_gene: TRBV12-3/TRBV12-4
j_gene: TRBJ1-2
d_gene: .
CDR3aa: CASSLARGYGYTF
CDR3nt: TGTGCCAGCAGTTTGGCCAGAGGCTATGGCTACACCTTC

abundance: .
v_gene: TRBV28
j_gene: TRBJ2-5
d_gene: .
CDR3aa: CASSLDLGGGQETQYF
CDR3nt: TGTGCCAGCAGTTTGGATTTAGGGGGTGGACAAGAGACCCAGTACTTC

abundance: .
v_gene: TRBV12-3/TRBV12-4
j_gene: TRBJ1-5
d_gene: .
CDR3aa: CASSTATGVPQHF
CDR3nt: TGTGCCAGCAGTACCGCGACAGGTGTGCCCCAGCATTTT

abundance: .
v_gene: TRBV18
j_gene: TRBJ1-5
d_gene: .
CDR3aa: CASSPPGSGVGQPQHF
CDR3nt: TGTGCCAGCTCACCACCGGGGTCGGGGGTAGGTCAGCCCCAGCATTTT

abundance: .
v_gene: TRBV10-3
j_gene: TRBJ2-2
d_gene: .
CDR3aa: CAITGGASGELFF
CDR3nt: TGTGCCATCACTGGGGGGGCCTCCGGGGAGCTGTTTTTT

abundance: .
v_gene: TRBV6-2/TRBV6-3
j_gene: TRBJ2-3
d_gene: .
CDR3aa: CASSPGQFGTDTQYF
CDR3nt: TGTGCCAGCAGCCCTGGGCAGTTTGGCACAGATACGCAGTATTTT

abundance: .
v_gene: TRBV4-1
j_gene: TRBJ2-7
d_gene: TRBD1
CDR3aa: CASSHGQGYEQYF
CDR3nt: TGCGCCAGCAGCCATGGACAGGGTTACGAGCAGTACTTC

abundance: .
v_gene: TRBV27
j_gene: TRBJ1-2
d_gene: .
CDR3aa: CASSSLGGRGYTF
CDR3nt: TGTGCCAGCAGTTCCCTAGGAGGGCGGGGCTACACCTTC

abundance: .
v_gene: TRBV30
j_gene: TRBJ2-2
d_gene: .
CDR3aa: CAWKSGVTGELFF
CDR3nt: TGTGCCTGGAAGTCCGGGGTTACCGGGGAGCTGTTTTTT

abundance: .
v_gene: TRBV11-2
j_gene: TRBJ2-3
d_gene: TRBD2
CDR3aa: CASSLTIGGAGNTQYF
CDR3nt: TGTGCCAGCAGCTTAACGATCGGGGGGGCGGGAAATACGCAGTATTTT

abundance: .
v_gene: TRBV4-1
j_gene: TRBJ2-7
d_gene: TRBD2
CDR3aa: CASSQDWRGGREQYF
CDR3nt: TGCGCCAGCAGCCAAGATTGGCGGGGGGGCCGCGAGCAGTACTTC

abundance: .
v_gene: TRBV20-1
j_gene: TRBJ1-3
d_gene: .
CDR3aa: CSALRDTIYF
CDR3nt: TGCAGTGCACTCCGGGACACCATATATTTT

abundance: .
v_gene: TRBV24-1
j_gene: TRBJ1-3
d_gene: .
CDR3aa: CATSDPGQSIGQRNTIYF
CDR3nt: TGTGCCACCAGTGATCCCGGACAGTCGATAGGGCAAAGGAACACCATATATTTT

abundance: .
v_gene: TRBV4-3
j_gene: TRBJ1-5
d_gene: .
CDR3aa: CASSRDIYQPQHF
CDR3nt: TGCGCCAGCAGCAGGGACATCTATCAGCCCCAGCATTTT

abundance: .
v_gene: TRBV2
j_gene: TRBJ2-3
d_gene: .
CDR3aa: CASSESGPPDTQYF
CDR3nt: TGTGCCAGCAGTGAAAGTGGGCCCCCAGATACGCAGTATTTT

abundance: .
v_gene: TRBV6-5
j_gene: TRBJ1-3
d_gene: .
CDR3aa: CASSQKGSSGNTIYF
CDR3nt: TGTGCCAGCAGTCAGAAGGGGTCCTCTGGAAACACCATATATTTT

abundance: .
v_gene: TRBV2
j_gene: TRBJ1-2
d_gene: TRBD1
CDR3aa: CAIAGQGEPGYTF
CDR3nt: TGTGCCATCGCGGGACAGGGGGAACCTGGCTACACCTTC

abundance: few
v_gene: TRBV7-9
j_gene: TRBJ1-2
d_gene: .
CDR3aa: CASSFQEAFYGYTF
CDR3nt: TGTGCCAGCAGCTTTCAGGAGGCTTTTTATGGCTACACCTTC

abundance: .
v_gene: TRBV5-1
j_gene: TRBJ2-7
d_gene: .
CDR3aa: CASSMNRVTYEQYF
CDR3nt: TGCGCCAGCAGTATGAACAGAGTGACCTACGAGCAGTACTTC

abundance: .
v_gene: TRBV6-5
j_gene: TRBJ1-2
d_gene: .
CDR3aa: CASSTRDPPGYTF
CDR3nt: TGTGCCAGCAGTACGCGGGACCCCCCTGGCTACACCTTC

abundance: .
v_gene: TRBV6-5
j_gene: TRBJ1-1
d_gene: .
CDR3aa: CASTHPGTEAFF
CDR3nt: TGTGCCAGCACCCACCCGGGCACTGAAGCTTTCTTT

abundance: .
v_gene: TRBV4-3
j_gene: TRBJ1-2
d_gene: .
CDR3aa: CASSLTVNYGYTF
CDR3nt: TGCGCCAGCAGCCTGACAGTTAACTATGGCTACACCTTC

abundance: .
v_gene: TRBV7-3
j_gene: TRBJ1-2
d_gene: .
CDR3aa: CASSQQLGEGYTF
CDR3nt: TGTGCCAGCAGCCAACAACTCGGGGAAGGTTACACCTTC

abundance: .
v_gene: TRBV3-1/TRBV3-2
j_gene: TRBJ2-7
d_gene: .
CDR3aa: CASSQKYGTATYEQYF
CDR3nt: TGTGCCAGCAGCCAAAAGTACGGGACTGCTACCTACGAGCAGTACTTC

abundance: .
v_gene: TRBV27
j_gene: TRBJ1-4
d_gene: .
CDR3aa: CASSLLSGINEKLFF
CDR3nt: TGTGCCAGCAGTTTATTATCAGGGATTAATGAAAAACTGTTTTTT

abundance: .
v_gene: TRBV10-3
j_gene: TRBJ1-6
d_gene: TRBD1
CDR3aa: CAISEYGGQGYSPLHF
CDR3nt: TGTGCCATCAGTGAGTACGGAGGACAGGGATATTCACCCCTCCACTTT

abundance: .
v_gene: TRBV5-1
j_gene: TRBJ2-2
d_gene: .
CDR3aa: CASSQMGATGELFF
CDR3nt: TGCGCCAGTTCTCAAATGGGGGCCACCGGGGAGCTGTTTTTT